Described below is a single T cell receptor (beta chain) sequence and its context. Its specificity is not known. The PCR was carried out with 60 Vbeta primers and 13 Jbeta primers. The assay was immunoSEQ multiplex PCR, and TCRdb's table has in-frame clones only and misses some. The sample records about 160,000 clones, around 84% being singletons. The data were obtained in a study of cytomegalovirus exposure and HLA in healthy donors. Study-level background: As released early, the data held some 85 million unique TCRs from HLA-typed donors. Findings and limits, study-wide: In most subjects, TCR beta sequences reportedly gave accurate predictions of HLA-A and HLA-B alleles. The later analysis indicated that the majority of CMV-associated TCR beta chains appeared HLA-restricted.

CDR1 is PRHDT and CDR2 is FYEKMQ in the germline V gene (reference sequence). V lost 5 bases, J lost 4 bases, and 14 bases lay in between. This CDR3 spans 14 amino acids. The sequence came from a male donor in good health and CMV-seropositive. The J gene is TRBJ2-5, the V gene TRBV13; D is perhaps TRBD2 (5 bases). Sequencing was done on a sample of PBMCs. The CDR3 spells CASSQNSGTETQYF. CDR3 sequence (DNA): TGTGCCAGCAGCCAGAACTCGGGAACAGAGACCCAGTACTTC.